This passage covers 8 T cell receptor beta chains from one sample sequenced in a study of spatial heterogeneity in lung cancer. Study-level results: Counts of expanded alpha and beta TCRs within tumors tracked the tumor nonsynonymous mutation count.

Their antigens remain unidentified. TCRdb analysed the 5' RACE reads with MiXCR anew, one entry per CDR3 protein. The profile shows some 9,800 distinct CDR3 sequences, over 6% of them singletons. Sample time point: sample taken at primary tumor resection. The sample here was lung tumor tissue, taken at surgery. These receptors came from a male donor with early-stage non-small cell lung cancer.

The sample holds many counts of this clonotype. The rearrangement joins TRBV9 to TRBJ2-7, with 11 bases fitting TRBD1. The J segment lost 2 bases and the V segment lost 0 bases, leaving 7 bases of the junction unmatched. This CDR3 region has 17 residues. Germline V CDR1 and CDR2: SGDLS, YYNGEE. CDR3 DNA: TGTGCCAGCAGCGTAGCAGATCCGGGACAGGGGGCCTACGAGCAGTACTTC. It specifies CASSVADPGQGAYEQYF.

This clonotype was seen many times. The genes are TRBV5-1 and TRBJ1-1; possibly TRBD1 for D (5 bases). CDR3 size: 13 residues. The V end was cut by 5 bases, the J end by 1 base, with 9 bases between. Germline CDR1 and CDR2: SGHRS and YFSETQ. Written as DNA, the CDR3 is TGCGCCAGCAGTAGACAGCAGAACACTGAAGCTTTCTTT. It specifies CASSRQQNTEAFF.

This clonotype was detected ten times or more. This rearrangement joins TRBV3-1 to TRBJ2-2, with D possibly being TRBD2 (5 bases). The germline V gene encodes CDR1 LGHDT and CDR2 YNNKEL (reference sequence). V lost 4 bases to trimming and J lost 0 bases, with 6 bases between them. CDR3 size: 14 residues. DNA for the CDR3: TGTGCCAGCAGCCGAGCGGCGAACACCGGGGAGCTGTTTTTT. It yields the protein CASSRAANTGELFF.

This clonotype ranks as medium-sized. The chain employs TRBV6-5 and TRBJ2-2, with TRBD1 matching 8 bases. Germline V gene lookup returns CDR1 MNHEY and CDR2 SVGAGI. CDR3 length: 15 residues. Trimming cost V 6 bases and J 3 bases; bases outside gene matches: 6. CDR3 DNA: TGTGCCAGCAGACGACAGGGGTTGGACACCGGGGAGCTGTTTTTT. Translating it yields CASRRQGLDTGELFF.

The rearrangement joins TRBV7-2 to TRBJ2-3; tentatively, D is TRBD1 (6 bases). The CDR3 loop spans 15 amino acids. Trimming removed 3 bases from V and 0 bases from J, with 10 bases in between. Germline-derived CDR1 and CDR2 are SGHTA and FQGNSA. The CDR3 reads CASSFEGTSTDTQYF. CDR3 sequence (DNA): TGTGCCAGCAGCTTTGAGGGGACAAGCACAGATACGCAGTATTTT.

This clonotype has ten or more counts. The rearrangement links TRBV20-1 to TRBJ2-1, with D hard to call. The germline V and J ends were trimmed by 6 bases and 6 bases, with 15 bases remaining between them. Germline V lookup: CDR1 DFQATT, CDR2 SNEGSKA (reference sequence). CDR3 length equals 13 residues. CDR3 in DNA: TGCAGTGCGCAAGATCCCCTTTCCAATGAGCAGTTCTTC. Protein sequence: CSAQDPLSNEQFF.

The sample holds many counts of this clonotype. This chain links TRBV14 with TRBJ2-7; D not certain. CDR1 SGHDN and CDR2 FVKESK come from the germline V gene. This CDR3 region has 13 residues. Trimming cost V 0 bases and J 7 bases, with 10 bases left between them. In DNA, the CDR3 is TGTGCCAGCAGCCAAGATCGGCTGGGGGAGCAGTACTTC. Translated, it gives CASSQDRLGEQYF.

This clonotype was recorded many times. The rearrangement uses TRBV20-1 and TRBJ2-4; 8 bases match TRBD2. This CDR3 spans 18 amino acids. Germline loops: CDR1 DFQATT, CDR2 SNEGSKA (reference sequence). The trim removed 3 bases at V and 0 bases at J, leaving 13 bases unmatched. The CDR3 DNA reads as TGCAGTGCTAGTATTGCCAGCGGGAGAAGACTAGCCAAAAACATTCAGTACTTC. Its translation is CSASIASGRRLAKNIQYF.